These T cell receptor beta chains were read from a single sample in a study of blood T cell repertoires in COVID-19. Profiled with immunoSEQ multiplex PCR; TCRdb holds only in-frame clones, not every one. The table shows around 94,000 clones, with more than 75% occurring only once. Sequencing was performed on peripheral blood. The receptors come from a man aged 50-59 years with active or convalescent COVID-19. The CDR3 runs from the conserved cysteine through the conserved F or W.

TRBJ1-4	TRBV3-1/TRBV3-2	CASSLQGNNEKLFF
TRBJ1-2	TRBV6-5	CASYQGYYGYTF
TRBJ2-7	TRBV25-1	CASSAPPGTGSYEQYF
TRBJ2-1	TRBV19	CASSMDQGASGYEQFF
TRBJ1-1	TRBV20-1	CSVNEATEAFF
TRBJ2-5	TRBV28	CASSLSSGETQYF
TRBJ2-5	TRBV28	CASSLYLQFVETQYF
TRBJ1-1	TRBV19	CASSARDRQSEAFF
TRBJ1-4	TRBV7-9	CASSFKGFPGGISNEKLFF
TRBJ2-1	TRBV11-2	CASSLVQVGEQFF
TRBJ1-1	TRBV6-5	CASKEHLNTEAFF
TRBJ2-2	TRBV12-3/TRBV12-4	CASSFGVTGELFF
TRBJ2-4	TRBV19	CASSIEATGVGAKNIQYF
TRBJ2-2	TRBV7-2	CASSAFQGRMGGELFF
TRBJ2-6	TRBV5-4	CASSELRYSGANVLTF
TRBJ2-1	TRBV7-8	CASSFFDRSDEQFF
TRBJ2-5	TRBV25-1	CASSEAGQGQRVTQYF
TRBJ2-5	TRBV6-2/TRBV6-3	CASSYSRQDVETQYF
TRBJ2-4	TRBV19	CASSPIIGQGTAKNIQYF
TRBJ1-2	TRBV3-1/TRBV3-2	CASSLAGAAGYTF
TRBJ2-3	TRBV5-1	CASSLGSTEADTQYF
TRBJ2-1	TRBV20-1	CSASRGTGFGEQFF
TRBJ1-4	TRBV4-1	CASSHGNLEKLFF
TRBJ2-7	TRBV5-6	CASRGRGYEQYF
TRBJ1-5	TRBV5-5	CASRPDSGNQPQHF
TRBJ1-2	TRBV28	CASSLEDSNYGYTF
TRBJ1-2	TRBV6-5	CASSYSQVDGYTF
TRBJ1-2	TRBV10-3	CAISESAGALGGYTF
TRBJ1-5	TRBV3-1/TRBV3-2	CASSQTDQPQHF
TRBJ2-5	TRBV28	CASSLGGAVSETQYF
TRBJ2-6	TRBV2	CASTERGAGANVLTF
TRBJ1-3	TRBV18	CASSPRLQGASGNTIYF
TRBJ2-3	TRBV5-6	CASSLAGARDTQYF
TRBJ2-3	TRBV5-4	CASSSMGRDTQYF
TRBJ2-4	TRBV6-5	CASSYGTENIQYF
TRBJ2-2	TRBV7-8	CASSPSGGSGTGELFF
TRBJ2-5	TRBV30	CAWSRQGGAQETQYF
TRBJ1-2	TRBV18	CASSPGQGPYGYTF
TRBJ1-5	TRBV7-9	CASSQGSQPQHF
TRBJ2-2	TRBV5-1	CASSIRVGGELFF
TRBJ1-1	TRBV2	CASSEAMNTEAFF
TRBJ2-5	TRBV11-2	CASSLGTGEGETQYF
TRBJ2-1	TRBV18	CASTGYNEQFF
TRBJ1-1	TRBV28	CASTEAPPNTEAFF
TRBJ2-2	TRBV4-1	CASTSTGEVTGELFF
TRBJ1-4	TRBV27	CASSLKVVGVNEKLFF
TRBJ2-7	TRBV29-1	CSVAAQQGADEQYF
TRBJ1-5	TRBV15	CATSRGVDSNQPQHF
TRBJ1-2	TRBV7-9	CASSPPQGNYGYTF